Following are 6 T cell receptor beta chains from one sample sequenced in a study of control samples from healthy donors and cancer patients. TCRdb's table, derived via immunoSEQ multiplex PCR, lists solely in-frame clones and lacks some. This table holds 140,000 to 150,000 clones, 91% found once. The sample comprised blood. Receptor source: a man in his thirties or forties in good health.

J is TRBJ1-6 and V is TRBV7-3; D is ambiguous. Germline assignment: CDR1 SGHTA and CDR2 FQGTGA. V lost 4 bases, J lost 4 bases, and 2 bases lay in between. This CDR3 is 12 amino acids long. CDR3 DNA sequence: TGTGCCAGCAGCTCATATAATTCACCCCTCCACTTT. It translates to CASSSYNSPLHF.

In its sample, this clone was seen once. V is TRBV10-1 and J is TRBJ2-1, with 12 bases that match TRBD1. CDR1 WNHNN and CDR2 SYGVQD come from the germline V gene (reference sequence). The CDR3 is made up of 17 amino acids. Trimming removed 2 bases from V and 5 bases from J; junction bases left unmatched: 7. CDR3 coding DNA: TGCGCCAGCAGTGAGACGTCAGGGACAGGGGGCAACAATGAGCAGTTCTTC. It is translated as CASSETSGTGGNNEQFF.

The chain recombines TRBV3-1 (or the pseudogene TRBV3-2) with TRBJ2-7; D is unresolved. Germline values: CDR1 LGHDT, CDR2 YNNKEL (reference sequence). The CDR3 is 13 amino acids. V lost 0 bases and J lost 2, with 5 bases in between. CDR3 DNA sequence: TGTGCCAGCAGCCAAGATAGGACCTACGAGCAGTACTTC. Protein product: CASSQDRTYEQYF.

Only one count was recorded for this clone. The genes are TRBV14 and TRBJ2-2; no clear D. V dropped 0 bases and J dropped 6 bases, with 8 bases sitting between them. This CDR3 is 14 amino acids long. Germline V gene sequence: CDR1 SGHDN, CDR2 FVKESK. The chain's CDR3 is CASSQEWHPGELFF. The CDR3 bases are TGTGCCAGCAGCCAAGAATGGCATCCCGGGGAGCTGTTTTTT. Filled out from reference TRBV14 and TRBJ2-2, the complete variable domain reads EAGVTQFPSHSVIEKGQTVTLRCDPISGHDNLYWYRRVMGKEIKFLLHFVKESKQDESGMPNNRFLAERTGGTYSTLKVQPAELEDSGVYFCASSQEWHPGELFFGEGSRLTVL.

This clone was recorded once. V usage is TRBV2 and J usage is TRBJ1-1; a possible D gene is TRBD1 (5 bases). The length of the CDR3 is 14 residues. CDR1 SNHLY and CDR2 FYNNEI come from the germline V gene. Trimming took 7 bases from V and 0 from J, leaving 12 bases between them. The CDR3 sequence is CASTRGTVNTEAFF. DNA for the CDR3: TGTGCCAGCACCCGGGGGACGGTGAACACTGAAGCTTTCTTT.

The CDR3 is CASTPGQQETQYF. CDR3 DNA: TGTGCCAGCACCCCGGGACAGCAAGAGACCCAGTACTTC. The V call is TRBV5-6, the J call TRBJ2-5; TRBD1 matches at 7 bases. Germline lookup yields CDR1 SGHDT and CDR2 YYEEEE. The CDR3 length is 13 residues. Trimming cost V 6 bases and J 2 bases; bases outside gene matches: 4.